Shown below are 32 T cell receptor beta chains from a single sample sequenced in a study of OX40 agonist ivuxolimab in advanced cancers. Only in-frame clones appear in the TCRdb table, and some are missing; sequencing was by immunoSEQ multiplex PCR. Among 35,000 to 55,000 clones, around nine tenths were seen once, and the ten largest hold roughly 12%. This sample comprised CD4+ or CD8+ T cells sorted from blood, obtained in a trial of the OX40 agonist ivuxolimab. The origin of the receptors is an adult with an advanced solid tumor such as melanoma, head and neck, liver or kidney cancer.

This chain uses TRBV5-1 with TRBJ2-1; 7 bases are shared with TRBD2. Germline CDR1 SGHRS, CDR2 YFSETQ. The trim removed 4 bases at V and 10 bases at J, leaving 11 bases unmatched. The CDR3 sequence is 14 residues long. The CDR3 nucleotides are TGCGCCAGCAGCCCCTCGGGAGGCCAGTTAGAGCAGTTCTTC. This gives the protein CASSPSGGQLEQFF.

The chain is built from TRBV25-1 and TRBJ2-1; a possible D gene is TRBD1 (6 bases). V was trimmed by 4 bases and J by 1 base, leaving 8 bases between them. This CDR3 has 14 amino acids. The germline V gene has CDR1 MGHDK and CDR2 SYGVNS. For the CDR3, the DNA is TGTGCCAGCAGTGTACAGGGTTCCTACAATGAGCAGTTCTTC. Translating it yields CASSVQGSYNEQFF.

V and J are TRBV4-1 and TRBJ2-6, with D unclear. Per the germline V gene, CDR1 is MGHRA and CDR2 is YSYEKL. V lost 0 bases and J 2 bases, leaving 8 bases between the germline ends. This CDR3 is 16 amino acids long. The CDR3 region has the DNA TGCGCCAGCAGCCAAGATCCATACCCTGGGGCCAACGTCCTGACTTTC. Amino acid sequence: CASSQDPYPGANVLTF.

The chain joins TRBV2 to TRBJ2-3, with a possible D match to TRBD2 (6 bases). CDR1 is SNHLY, CDR2 FYNNEI, per germline. There are 18 residues in the CDR3. Trimming stripped 3 bases from V and 3 bases from J, with 22 bases between. CDR3 DNA: TGTGCCAGCAGTGATTGGGCGGGGCGGGACGATGGAACAGATACGCAGTATTTT. Translation: CASSDWAGRDDGTDTQYF.

The chain is built from TRBV19 and TRBJ2-3; 11 nucleotides align to TRBD2. After removal of 3 bases from V and 0 bases from J, the junction contained 5 bases not matched to a gene. This CDR3 spans 17 amino acids. The germline CDR1 and CDR2 sequences are LNHDA and SQIVND (reference sequence). CDR3 residues: CASSMGTSGASTDTQYF. The CDR3 coding sequence is TGTGCCAGTAGTATGGGGACTAGCGGAGCTAGCACAGATACGCAGTATTTT.

The chain recombines TRBV5-1 with TRBJ2-5; 7 nucleotides line up with TRBD1. Germline loops: CDR1 SGHRS, CDR2 YFSETQ. J was trimmed by 2 bases and V by 0 bases; bases with no gene match: 4. This CDR3 has 15 amino acids. This chain's CDR3 is CASSLGNRGQETQYF. The DNA of the CDR3 is TGCGCCAGCAGCTTGGGAAACAGGGGACAAGAGACCCAGTACTTC.

The chain links TRBV30 to TRBJ1-4; TRBD1 matches 9 bases. Germline assignment: CDR1 GTSNPN and CDR2 SVGIG (reference sequence). V trimming: 0 bases; J trimming: 5 bases; junction bases outside the gene matches: 4. This CDR3 contains 15 residues. The CDR3 nucleotides are TGTGCCTGGAGTGTACTGGGGACAGGGAATGAAAAACTGTTTTTT. Translating it yields CAWSVLGTGNEKLFF.

This clone was detected a few times. Different DNA sequences within this sample yield the same CDR3. The chain has TRBV18 and TRBJ1-5, with D unclear. Germline assignment: CDR1 KGHSH and CDR2 LQKENI. Between the trimmed V and J ends, which lost 3 bases and 1 base, there was a span of 7 bases. CDR3 length: 14 residues. In DNA, the CDR3 is TGTGCCAGCTCACCGGCTGCGAGCAATCAGCCCCAGCATTTT. It yields the protein CASSPAASNQPQHF.

The rearrangement joins TRBV28 to TRBJ1-6; the match to TRBD1 covers 8 bases. The V segment lost 5 bases and the J segment 6 bases; nucleotides outside the gene matches: 12. In germline, CDR1 is MDHEN, CDR2 SYDVKM. There are 17 residues in the CDR3. CDR3 residues: CASSGPFRGRGNSPLHF. The CDR3 nucleotides read TGTGCCAGCAGTGGACCCTTCAGGGGGCGCGGTAATTCACCCCTCCACTTT.

The chain joins TRBV19 to TRBJ2-2, with D unclear. Germline CDR1 is LNHDA and CDR2 is SQIVND (reference sequence). Trimming stripped 2 bases from V and 6 bases from J, with 4 bases between. This CDR3 is built from 12 residues. Written as DNA, the CDR3 is TGTGCCAGTAGTATACGGCCCGGGGAGCTGTTTTTT. The encoded protein is CASSIRPGELFF.

The gene calls are TRBV11-2 and TRBJ2-7; TRBD1 aligns across 9 bases. CDR3 length equals 16 residues. CDR1 and CDR2 (germline): SGHAT, FQNNGV. Germline trimming cut 5 bases from V and 3 bases from J; bases unmatched to any gene: 11. CDR3 nucleotides: TGTGCCAGCAGCACCCTCCGCGGGACAGGGATCTACGAGCAGTACTTC. Protein: CASSTLRGTGIYEQYF.

The V and J genes are TRBV2 and TRBJ1-1; D call uncertain. Trimming took 7 bases from V and 11 from J, leaving 23 bases between them. Per the germline V gene, CDR1 is SNHLY and CDR2 is FYNNEI. There are 14 residues in the CDR3. CDR3 coding DNA: TGTGCCAGCACCAGATGGACCACACAATTCGCGGCTTTCTTT. Translation: CASTRWTTQFAAFF.

This clone was seen just once. The chain carries TRBV11-3 and TRBJ2-7; D possibly corresponds to TRBD2 (5 bases). CDR3 length: 15 amino acids. The germline V gene encodes CDR1 SGHNT and CDR2 YENEEA. Trimming stripped 5 bases from V and 2 bases from J, with 16 bases between. The CDR3 DNA follows: TGTGCCAGCAGCCCAAGCGGTACAGACCCCTACGAGCAGTACTTC. Its translation is CASSPSGTDPYEQYF.

The chain joins TRBV29-1 to TRBJ2-7, with 8 bases lining up with TRBD1. Germline-derived CDR1 and CDR2 are SQVTM and ANQGSEA. The length of the CDR3 is 13 residues. J gave up 3 bases and V 4 bases, and 5 bases lay outside the gene matches. The CDR3 DNA reads as TGCAGCGTTGGTGCAGGGGGCTTCTACGAGCAGTACTTC. Translated: CSVGAGGFYEQYF.

V is TRBV6-1 and J is TRBJ2-7; 9 bases agree with TRBD1. The V and J ends lost 4 bases and 5 bases, in that order; junction bases with no gene match: 12. CDR1 MNHNS and CDR2 SASEGT come from the germline V gene. The CDR3 is 16 residues long. For the CDR3, the DNA is TGTGCCAGCAGTGTTGAACCTCAGGACAGGGGTCACGAGCAGTACTTC. It encodes CASSVEPQDRGHEQYF.

The rearrangement links TRBV7-9 to TRBJ2-2; 7 bases align to TRBD1. The germline CDR1 and CDR2 sequences are SEHNR and FQNEAQ (reference sequence). Trimming took 3 bases from V and 2 from J; bases not matched to a gene: 3. The CDR3 sequence is 15 residues long. The CDR3 nucleotides read TGTGCCAGCAGCTTTTACAGGGGAAACACCGGGGAGCTGTTTTTT. Protein sequence: CASSFYRGNTGELFF.

This chain joins TRBV19 and TRBJ1-2, with D uncertain. Germline CDR1 and CDR2: LNHDA and SQIVND (reference sequence). The CDR3 consists of 13 residues. V shed 7 bases and J shed 0 bases, with 9 bases lying between them. CDR3 DNA sequence: TGTGCCAGTAAAAGGGCAGCTAACTATGGCTACACCTTC. It codes for CASKRAANYGYTF. Based on the CDR3 plus reference TRBV19 and TRBJ1-2, the full variable domain is DGGITQSPKYLFRKEGQNVTLSCEQNLNHDAMYWYRQDPGQGLRLIYYSQIVNDFQKGDIAEGYSVSREKKESFPLTVTSAQKNPTAFYLCASKRAANYGYTFGSGTRLTVV.

V and J are TRBV5-1 and TRBJ2-3; 7 bases map to TRBD1. V was clipped by 0 bases and J by 4 bases; unmatched bases: 2. Germline V gene data show CDR1 as SGHRS and CDR2 as YFSETQ. The length of the CDR3 is 14 residues. The CDR3: CASSLEQGADTQYF. DNA of the CDR3: TGCGCCAGCAGCTTGGAGCAGGGGGCAGATACGCAGTATTTT.

The chain is built from TRBV19 and TRBJ1-2; 9 nucleotides agree with TRBD1. Germline V gene data show CDR1 as LNHDA and CDR2 as SQIVND (reference sequence). Losses at the gene ends were 9 bases for V and 2 bases for J; bases not matched to a gene: 10. The CDR3 extends over 15 amino acids. The CDR3 DNA is TGTGCCAGCTCTTTCACAGGGGGCCCGAACTATGGCTACACCTTC. Its protein is CASSFTGGPNYGYTF.

The J gene is TRBJ2-1, the V gene TRBV7-2; the match to TRBD2 covers 8 bases. The length of the CDR3 is 16 residues. Germline CDR1 and CDR2: SGHTA and FQGNSA. V trimming: 2 bases; J trimming: 12 bases; junction bases outside the gene matches: 15. CDR3 loop: CASSLSGTSTSISQFF. CDR3 in DNA: TGTGCCAGCAGCTTAAGCGGGACTAGTACAAGTATCTCGCAGTTCTTC.

This chain connects TRBV6-5 to TRBJ2-1, with 8 nucleotides matching TRBD1. V dropped 5 bases and J dropped 4; count of bases not matched to a gene: 4. This CDR3 has 14 amino acids. Germline CDR1 is MNHEY and CDR2 is SVGAGI. The CDR3 DNA reads as TGTGCCAGCAGTCAGACAGGGGTATACAATGAGCAGTTCTTC. It encodes CASSQTGVYNEQFF.

The chain joins TRBV10-2 to TRBJ1-2, with TRBD1 identical over 8 bases. This CDR3 region has 17 residues. V dropped 0 bases and J dropped 0; count of bases not matched to a gene: 6. Germline V gives CDR1 WSHSY, CDR2 SAAADI. This CDR3 reads CASSESRWDRTNYGYTF. The CDR3 region has the DNA TGCGCCAGCAGTGAGTCGAGGTGGGACAGGACTAACTATGGCTACACCTTC.

V and J are TRBV7-2 and TRBJ2-7; D is uncertain. The CDR3 runs 13 residues. Looked up from germline, CDR1 is SGHTA and CDR2 is FQGNSA. V was trimmed by 3 bases and J by 2 bases, leaving 8 bases between them. The CDR3 here is CASSFLSTYEQYF. The CDR3 DNA reads as TGTGCCAGCAGCTTCCTATCCACCTACGAGCAGTACTTC.

The chain employs TRBV18 and TRBJ1-2; D uncertain. CDR1 KGHSH and CDR2 LQKENI come from the germline V gene. The CDR3 totals 12 residues. Between the trimmed V and J ends, which lost 6 bases and 6 bases, there was a span of 11 bases. The CDR3 DNA sequence: TGTGCCAGCTCGCGGACTTTTGATGGCTACACCTTC. Translating gives CASSRTFDGYTF.

The chain has TRBV30 and TRBJ2-7; a weak D match, TRBD2 (5 bases). CDR3 length equals 13 residues. Germline loops: CDR1 GTSNPN, CDR2 SVGIG (reference sequence). The CDR3 DNA reads as TGTGCGTGGGCGCGGGCCCTCTCCTACGAGCAGTACTTC. This gives the protein CAWARALSYEQYF. The full variable domain, with the rest looked up from reference TRBV30 and TRBJ2-7, is SQTIHQWPATLVQPVGSPLSLECTVEGTSNPNLYWYRQAAGRGLQLLFYSVGIGQISSEVPQNLSASRPQDRQFILSSKKLLLSDSGFYLCAWARALSYEQYFGPGTRLTVT.

CDR3 in amino acids: CASSGITDTQYF. CDR3 DNA sequence: TGTGCCAGCAGCGGGATCACAGATACGCAGTATTTT. This chain connects TRBV5-6 to TRBJ2-3; no firm D call. Trimming stripped 4 bases from V and 2 bases from J, with 5 bases between. From germline, CDR1 is SGHDT and CDR2 YYEEEE. The CDR3 runs 12 residues.

This chain links TRBV29-1 with TRBJ2-3, with unresolved D. This CDR3 spans 13 amino acids. V lost 3 bases and J lost 4, with 11 bases in between. Germline V gene lookup returns CDR1 SQVTM and CDR2 ANQGSEA. CDR3 loop: CSVDVQAADTQYF. CDR3 nucleotide sequence: TGCAGCGTTGATGTCCAGGCAGCAGATACGCAGTATTTT.

This clone was detected only a few times. This rearrangement joins TRBV5-6 to TRBJ1-6; weak D call: TRBD1 (5 bases). The length of the CDR3 is 16 residues. The V and J ends lost 2 bases and 0 bases respectively, with 9 bases between them. CDR1 SGHDT and CDR2 YYEEEE come from the germline V gene. CDR3 in DNA: TGTGCCAGCAGCTTCCGACAGAGCTCCTATAATTCACCCCTCCACTTT. Amino acids: CASSFRQSSYNSPLHF.

The V and J genes are TRBV7-9 and TRBJ2-3; TRBD1 matches 8 bases. The CDR3 is 15 residues long. With V trimmed by 2 bases and J by 5 bases, 6 bases remained unmatched. Germline lookup yields CDR1 SEHNR and CDR2 FQNEAQ (reference sequence). The CDR3 region is CASSLLRTGQDTQYF. The DNA of the CDR3 is TGTGCCAGCAGCTTACTACGGACAGGGCAAGATACGCAGTATTTT.

This rearrangement joins TRBV5-1 to TRBJ2-1; D call uncertain. CDR1 is SGHRS, CDR2 YFSETQ, per germline. This CDR3 comprises 14 residues. V was shortened by 0 bases and J by 5 bases, with 9 bases between the two germline ends. The CDR3 reads CASSLVHGDNEQFF. The CDR3 bases are TGCGCCAGCAGCTTGGTGCATGGGGACAATGAGCAGTTCTTC.

V is TRBV12-2 and J is TRBJ2-7; TRBD2 was called by the table and not checked on the DNA. TRBV12-2 constitutes a pseudogene. The CDR3 extends over 16 amino acids. CDR3 amino acids: CASRLASGSSSYEQYF. The CDR3 DNA is TGTGCAAGTCGCTTAGCATCCGGGAGCTCCTCCTACGAGCAGTACTTC.

This clone is categorized as medium-sized (0.01 to 0.1%). J is TRBJ1-1 and V is TRBV14; 9 bases match TRBD1. After removal of 0 bases from V and 4 bases from J, the junction contained 12 bases not matched to a gene. The CDR3 has 18 residues. The V gene's germline CDR1 is SGHDN and CDR2 FVKESK. This CDR3 reads CASSQELDRGPLGTEAFF. The DNA for the CDR3 is TGTGCCAGCAGCCAAGAGCTGGACAGGGGTCCTCTGGGCACTGAAGCTTTCTTT.